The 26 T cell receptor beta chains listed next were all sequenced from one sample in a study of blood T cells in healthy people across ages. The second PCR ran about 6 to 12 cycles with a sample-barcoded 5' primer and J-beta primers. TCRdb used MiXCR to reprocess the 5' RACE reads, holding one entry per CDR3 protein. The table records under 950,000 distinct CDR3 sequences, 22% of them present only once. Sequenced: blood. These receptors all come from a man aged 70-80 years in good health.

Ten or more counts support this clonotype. The CDR3 DNA reads as TGTGCCAGCAGTATCTACAATGAGCAGTTCTTC. Translated: CASSIYNEQFF. The chain joins TRBV12-3 or TRBV12-4 to TRBJ2-1; D is undetermined. This CDR3 has 11 residues. V shed 5 bases and J shed 3 bases, with 2 bases lying between them.

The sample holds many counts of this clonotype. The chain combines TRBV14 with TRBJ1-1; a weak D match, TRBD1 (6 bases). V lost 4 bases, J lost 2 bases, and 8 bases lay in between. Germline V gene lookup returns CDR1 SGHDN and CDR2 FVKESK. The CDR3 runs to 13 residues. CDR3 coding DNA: TGTGCCAGCAGCCTACAGGGAAACACTGAAGCTTTCTTT. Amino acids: CASSLQGNTEAFF.

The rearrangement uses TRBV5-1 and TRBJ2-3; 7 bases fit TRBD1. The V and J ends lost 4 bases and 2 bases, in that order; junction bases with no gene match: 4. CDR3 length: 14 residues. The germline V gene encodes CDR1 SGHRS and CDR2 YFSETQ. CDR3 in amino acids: CASSVTGFTDTQYF. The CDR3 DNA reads TGCGCCAGCAGCGTGACAGGGTTCACAGATACGCAGTATTTT.

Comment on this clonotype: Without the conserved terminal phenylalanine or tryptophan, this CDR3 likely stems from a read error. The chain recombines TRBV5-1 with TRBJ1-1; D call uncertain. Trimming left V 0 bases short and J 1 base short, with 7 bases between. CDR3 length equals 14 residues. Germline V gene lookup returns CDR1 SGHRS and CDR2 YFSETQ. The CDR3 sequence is CASSLGPPNTEAFS. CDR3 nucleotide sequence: TGCGCCAGCAGCTTGGGACCCCCGAACACTGAAGCTTTCTCT.

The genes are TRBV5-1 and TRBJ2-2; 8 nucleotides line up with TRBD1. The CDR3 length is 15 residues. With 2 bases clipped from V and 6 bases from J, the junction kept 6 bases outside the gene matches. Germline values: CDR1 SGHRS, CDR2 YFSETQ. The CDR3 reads CASSFAGGDSGELFF. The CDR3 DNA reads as TGCGCCAGCAGCTTTGCAGGGGGCGATTCCGGGGAGCTGTTTTTT.

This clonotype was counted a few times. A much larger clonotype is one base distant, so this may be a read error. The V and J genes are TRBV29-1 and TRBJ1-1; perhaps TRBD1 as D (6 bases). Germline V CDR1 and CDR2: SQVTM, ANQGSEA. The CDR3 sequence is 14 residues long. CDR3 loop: CSAESLTGNTEAFF. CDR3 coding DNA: TGCAGCGCTGAAAGCTTGACAGGGAACACTGAAGCTTTCTTT.

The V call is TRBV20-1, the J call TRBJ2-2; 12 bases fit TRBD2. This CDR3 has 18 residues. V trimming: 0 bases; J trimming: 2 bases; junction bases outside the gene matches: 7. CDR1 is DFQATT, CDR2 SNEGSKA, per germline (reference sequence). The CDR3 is CSARDRRLAGANTGELFF. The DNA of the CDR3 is TGCAGTGCTAGAGATCGGAGACTAGCGGGAGCCAACACCGGGGAGCTGTTTTTT.

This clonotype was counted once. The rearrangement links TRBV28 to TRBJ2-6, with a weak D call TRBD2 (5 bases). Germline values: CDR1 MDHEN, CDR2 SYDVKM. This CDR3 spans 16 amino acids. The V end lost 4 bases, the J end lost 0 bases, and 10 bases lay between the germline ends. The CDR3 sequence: CASSSAAGSGANVLTF. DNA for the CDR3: TGTGCCAGCAGTTCAGCGGCCGGCTCTGGGGCCAACGTCCTGACTTTC.

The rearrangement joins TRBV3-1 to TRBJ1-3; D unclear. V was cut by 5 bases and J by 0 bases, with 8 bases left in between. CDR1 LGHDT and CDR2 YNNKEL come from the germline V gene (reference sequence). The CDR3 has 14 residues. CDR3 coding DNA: TGTGCCAGCAGCGCCGGGAACTCTGGAAACACCATATATTTT. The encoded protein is CASSAGNSGNTIYF.

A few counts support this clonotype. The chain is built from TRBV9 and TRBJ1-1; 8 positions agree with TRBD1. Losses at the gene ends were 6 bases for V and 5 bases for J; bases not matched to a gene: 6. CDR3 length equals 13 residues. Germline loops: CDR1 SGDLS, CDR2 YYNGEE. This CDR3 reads CASTAGGITEAFF. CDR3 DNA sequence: TGTGCCAGCACGGCAGGGGGCATTACTGAAGCTTTCTTT.

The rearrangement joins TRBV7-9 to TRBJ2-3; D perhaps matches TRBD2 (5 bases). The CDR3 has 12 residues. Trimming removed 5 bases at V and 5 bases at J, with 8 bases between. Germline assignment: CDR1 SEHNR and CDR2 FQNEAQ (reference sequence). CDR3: CASSVGEDTQYF. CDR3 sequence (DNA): TGTGCCAGCAGCGTCGGGGAAGATACGCAGTATTTT.

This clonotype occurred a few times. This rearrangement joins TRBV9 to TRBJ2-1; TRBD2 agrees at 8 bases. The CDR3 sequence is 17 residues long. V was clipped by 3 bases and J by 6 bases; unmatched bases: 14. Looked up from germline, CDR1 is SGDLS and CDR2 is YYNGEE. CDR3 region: CASSAREGQIIINEQFF. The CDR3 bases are TGTGCCAGCAGCGCCCGGGAGGGCCAAATTATTATCAATGAGCAGTTCTTC.

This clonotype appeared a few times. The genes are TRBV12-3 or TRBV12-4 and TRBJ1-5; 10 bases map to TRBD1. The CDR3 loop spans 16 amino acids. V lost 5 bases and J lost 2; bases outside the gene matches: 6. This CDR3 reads CASSMTGGFGNQPQHF. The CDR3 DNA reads TGTGCCAGCAGTATGACAGGGGGCTTTGGCAATCAGCCCCAGCATTTT.

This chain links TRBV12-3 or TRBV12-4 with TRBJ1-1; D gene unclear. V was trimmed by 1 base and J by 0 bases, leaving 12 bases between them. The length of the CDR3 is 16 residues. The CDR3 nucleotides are TGTGCCAGCAGTTTAGGCGGAGCAGAACTGAACACTGAAGCTTTCTTT. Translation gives CASSLGGAELNTEAFF.

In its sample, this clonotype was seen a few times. CDR3 region: CSASADSHNTGELFF. In nucleotides, the CDR3 is TGCAGTGCTAGTGCTGACAGTCATAACACCGGGGAGCTGTTTTTT. The V gene is TRBV20-1, the J gene TRBJ2-2, with a possible D match to TRBD1 (5 bases). Looked up from germline, CDR1 is DFQATT and CDR2 is SNEGSKA (reference sequence). V lost 3 bases and J 2 bases, leaving 13 bases between the germline ends. The CDR3 runs 15 residues.

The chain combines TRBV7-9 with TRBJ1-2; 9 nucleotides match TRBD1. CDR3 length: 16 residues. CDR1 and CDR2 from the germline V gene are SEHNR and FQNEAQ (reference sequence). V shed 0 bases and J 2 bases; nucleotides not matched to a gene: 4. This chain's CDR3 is CASSLAGTGPNYGYTF. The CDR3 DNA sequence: TGTGCCAGCAGCTTAGCAGGGACAGGGCCCAACTATGGCTACACCTTC.

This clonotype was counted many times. The CDR3 nucleotides read TGTGCCAGCCTGGGACTAGCGGGACACAATGAGCAGTTCTTC. The encoded protein is CASLGLAGHNEQFF. The gene calls are TRBV6-2 or TRBV6-3 and TRBJ2-1; 13 nucleotides agree with TRBD2. CDR3 length: 14 amino acids. CDR1 MNHEY and CDR2 SVGEGT come from the germline V gene. V dropped 8 bases and J dropped 5; count of bases not matched to a gene: 3.

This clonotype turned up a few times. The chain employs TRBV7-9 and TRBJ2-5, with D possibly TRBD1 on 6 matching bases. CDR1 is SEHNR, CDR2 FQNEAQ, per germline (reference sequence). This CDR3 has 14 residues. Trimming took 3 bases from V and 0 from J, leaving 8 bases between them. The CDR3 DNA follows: TGTGCCAGCAGCTTCAGGACAGACCAAGAGACCCAGTACTTC. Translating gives CASSFRTDQETQYF.

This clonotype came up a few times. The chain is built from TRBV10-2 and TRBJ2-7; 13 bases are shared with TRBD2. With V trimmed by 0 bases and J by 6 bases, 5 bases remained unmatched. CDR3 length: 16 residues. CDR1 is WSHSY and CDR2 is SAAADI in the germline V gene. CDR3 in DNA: TGCGCCAGCAGTGAGTCTAAGGGACTAGCGGGGCTCGAGCAGTACTTC. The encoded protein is CASSESKGLAGLEQYF.

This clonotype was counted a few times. CDR3 nucleotides: TGTGCCAGCAGCTTAGCCGCTAGGAGGGATAAGTATTTT. Protein: CASSLAARRDKYF. The chain uses TRBV7-2 and TRBJ2-3; weak D call: TRBD2 (6 bases). V gave up 0 bases and J gave up 13 bases, with 14 bases separating them. Germline V lookup: CDR1 SGHTA, CDR2 FQGNSA. This CDR3 comprises 13 residues. Supplemented by reference TRBV7-2 and TRBJ2-3, the full variable domain reads GAGVSQSPSNKVTEKGKDVELRCDPISGHTALYWYRQSLGQGLEFLIYFQGNSAPDKSGLPSDRFSAERTGGSVSTLTIQRTQQEDSAVYLCASSLAARRDKYFGPGTRLTVL.

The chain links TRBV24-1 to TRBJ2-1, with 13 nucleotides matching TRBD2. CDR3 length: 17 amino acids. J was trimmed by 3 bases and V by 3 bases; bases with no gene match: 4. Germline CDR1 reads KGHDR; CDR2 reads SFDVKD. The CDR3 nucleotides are TGTGCCACCAGTGATGCGAGACTAGCGGGGGGCTACAATGAGCAGTTCTTC. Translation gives CATSDARLAGGYNEQFF.

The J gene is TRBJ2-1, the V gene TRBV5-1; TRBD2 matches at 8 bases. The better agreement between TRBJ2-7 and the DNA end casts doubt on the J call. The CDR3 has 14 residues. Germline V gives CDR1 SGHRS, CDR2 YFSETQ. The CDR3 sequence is CASSPGLASYEQYV. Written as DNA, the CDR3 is TGCGCCAGCAGCCCAGGACTAGCCTCCTACGAGCAGTACGTC.

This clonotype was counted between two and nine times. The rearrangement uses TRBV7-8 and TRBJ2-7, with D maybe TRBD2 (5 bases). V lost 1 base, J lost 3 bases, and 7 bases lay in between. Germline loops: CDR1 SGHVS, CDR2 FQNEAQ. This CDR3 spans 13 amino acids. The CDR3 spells CASSLDGNYEQYV. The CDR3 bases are TGTGCCAGCAGCTTAGACGGGAACTACGAGCAGTACGTC.

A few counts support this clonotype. Written as DNA, the CDR3 is TGCGCCAGCAAACTGTCCGGGGAGCTGTTTTTT. It is translated as CASKLSGELFF. V and J are TRBV5-1 and TRBJ2-2; no clear D gene. Trimming removed 6 bases at V and 6 bases at J, with 6 bases between. The CDR3 loop spans 11 amino acids. The germline gives CDR1 SGHRS, CDR2 YFSETQ.

This CDR3 reads CASSLGTGALMYF. CDR3 nucleotide sequence: TGTGCCAGCAGCTTGGGGACAGGGGCTCTAATGTACTTC. V usage is TRBV7-9 and J usage is TRBJ2-7, with 10 positions matching TRBD1. CDR3 size: 13 residues. From germline, CDR1 is SEHNR and CDR2 FQNEAQ (reference sequence). Germline trimming cut 3 bases from V and 12 bases from J; bases unmatched to any gene: 8.

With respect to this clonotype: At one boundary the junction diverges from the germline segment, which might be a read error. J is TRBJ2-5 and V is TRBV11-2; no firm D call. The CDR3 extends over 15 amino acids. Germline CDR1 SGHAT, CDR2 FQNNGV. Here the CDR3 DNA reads TGTGCCAGCAGCTTAGGGATAACAGCCCAAGAGACTCAGTACTTC. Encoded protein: CASSLGITAQETQYF.